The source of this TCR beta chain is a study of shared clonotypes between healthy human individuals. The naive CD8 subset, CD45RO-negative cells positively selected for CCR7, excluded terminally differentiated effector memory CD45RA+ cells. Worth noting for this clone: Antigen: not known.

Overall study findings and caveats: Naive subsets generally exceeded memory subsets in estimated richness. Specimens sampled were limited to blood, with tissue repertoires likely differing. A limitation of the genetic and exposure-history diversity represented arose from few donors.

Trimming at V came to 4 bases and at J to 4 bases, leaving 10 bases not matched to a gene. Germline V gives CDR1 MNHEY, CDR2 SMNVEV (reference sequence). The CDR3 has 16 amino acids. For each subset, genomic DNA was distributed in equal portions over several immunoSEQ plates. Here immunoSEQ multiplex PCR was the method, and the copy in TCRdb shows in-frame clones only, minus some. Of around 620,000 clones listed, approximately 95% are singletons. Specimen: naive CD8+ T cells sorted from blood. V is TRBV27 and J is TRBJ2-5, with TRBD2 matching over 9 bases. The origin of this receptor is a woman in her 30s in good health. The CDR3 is CASSSVAGDRAETQYF. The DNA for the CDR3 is TGTGCCAGCAGTTCGGTAGCGGGAGACAGGGCAGAGACCCAGTACTTC.